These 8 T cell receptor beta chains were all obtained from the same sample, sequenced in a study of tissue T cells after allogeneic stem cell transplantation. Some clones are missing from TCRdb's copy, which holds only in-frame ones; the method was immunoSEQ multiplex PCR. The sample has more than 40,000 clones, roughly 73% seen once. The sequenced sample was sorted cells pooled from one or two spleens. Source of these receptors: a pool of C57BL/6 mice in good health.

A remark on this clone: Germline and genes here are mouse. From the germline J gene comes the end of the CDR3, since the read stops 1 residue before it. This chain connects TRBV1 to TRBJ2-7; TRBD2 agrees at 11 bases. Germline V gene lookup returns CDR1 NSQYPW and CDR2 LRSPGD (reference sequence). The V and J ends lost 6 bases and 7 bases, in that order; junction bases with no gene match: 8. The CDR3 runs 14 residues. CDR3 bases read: TGCACCTGCAGGGGAACTGGGGGGGCGCGAGAACAGTAC. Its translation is CTCRGTGGAREQY. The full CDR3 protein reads CTCRGTGGAREQYF.

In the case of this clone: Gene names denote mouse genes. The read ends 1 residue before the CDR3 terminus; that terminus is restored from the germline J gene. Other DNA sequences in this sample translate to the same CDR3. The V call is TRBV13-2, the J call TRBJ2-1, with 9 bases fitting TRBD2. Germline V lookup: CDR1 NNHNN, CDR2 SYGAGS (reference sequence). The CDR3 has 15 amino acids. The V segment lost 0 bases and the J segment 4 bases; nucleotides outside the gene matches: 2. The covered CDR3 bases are TGTGCCAGCGGTGATGCCGGGACTGGGTATGCTGAGCAGTTC. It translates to CASGDAGTGYAEQF. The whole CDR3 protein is CASGDAGTGYAEQFF.

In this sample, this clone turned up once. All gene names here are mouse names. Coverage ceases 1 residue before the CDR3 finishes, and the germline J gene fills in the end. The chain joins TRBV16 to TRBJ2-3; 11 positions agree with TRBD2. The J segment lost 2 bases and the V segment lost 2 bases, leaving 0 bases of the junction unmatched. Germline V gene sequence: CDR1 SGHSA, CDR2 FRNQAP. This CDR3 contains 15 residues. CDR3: CASSLTGGAAETLYF. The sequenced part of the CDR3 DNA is TGTGCAAGCAGCTTAACTGGGGGGGCTGCAGAAACGCTGTAT.

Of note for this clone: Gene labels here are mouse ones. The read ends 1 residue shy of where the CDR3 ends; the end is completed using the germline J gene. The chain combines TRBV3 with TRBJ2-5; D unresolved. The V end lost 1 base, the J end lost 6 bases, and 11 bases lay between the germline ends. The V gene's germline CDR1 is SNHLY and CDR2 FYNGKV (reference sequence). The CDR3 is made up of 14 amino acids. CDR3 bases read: TGTGCCAGCAGCTTAGAGGGATCCGCGGACACCCAGTAC. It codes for CASSLEGSADTQY. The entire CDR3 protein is CASSLEGSADTQYF. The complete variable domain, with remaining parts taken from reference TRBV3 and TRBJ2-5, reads GPKVLQIPSHQIIDMGQMVTLNCDPVSNHLYFYWYKQILGQQMEFLVNFYNGKVMEKSKLFKDQFSVERPDGSYFTLKIQPTALEDSAVYFCASSLEGSADTQYFGPGTRLLVL.

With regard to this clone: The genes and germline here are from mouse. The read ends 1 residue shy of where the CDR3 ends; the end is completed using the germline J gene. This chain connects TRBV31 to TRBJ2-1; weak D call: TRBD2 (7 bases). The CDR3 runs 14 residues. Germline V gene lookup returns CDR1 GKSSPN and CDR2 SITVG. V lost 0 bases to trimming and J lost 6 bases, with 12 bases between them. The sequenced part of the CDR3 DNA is TGTGCCTGGAGTCTGCGGGGGGCGGGTGCTGAGCAGTTC. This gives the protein CAWSLRGAGAEQF. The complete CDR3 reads CAWSLRGAGAEQFF.

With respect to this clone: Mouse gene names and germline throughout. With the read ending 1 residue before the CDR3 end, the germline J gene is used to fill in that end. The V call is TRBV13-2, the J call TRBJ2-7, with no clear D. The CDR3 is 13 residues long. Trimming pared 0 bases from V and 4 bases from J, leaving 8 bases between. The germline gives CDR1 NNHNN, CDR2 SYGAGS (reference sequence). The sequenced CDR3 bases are TGTGCCAGCGGTGATGCGGGCAGGTATGAACAGTAC. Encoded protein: CASGDAGRYEQY. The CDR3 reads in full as CASGDAGRYEQYF.

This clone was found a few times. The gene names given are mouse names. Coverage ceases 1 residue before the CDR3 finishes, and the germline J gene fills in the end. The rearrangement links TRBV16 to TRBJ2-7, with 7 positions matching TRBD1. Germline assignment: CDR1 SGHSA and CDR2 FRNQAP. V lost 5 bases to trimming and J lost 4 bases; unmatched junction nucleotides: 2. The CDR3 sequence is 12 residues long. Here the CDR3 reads CASSPGQYEQYF. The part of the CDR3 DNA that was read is TGTGCAAGCAGCCCGGGACAGTATGAACAGTAC.

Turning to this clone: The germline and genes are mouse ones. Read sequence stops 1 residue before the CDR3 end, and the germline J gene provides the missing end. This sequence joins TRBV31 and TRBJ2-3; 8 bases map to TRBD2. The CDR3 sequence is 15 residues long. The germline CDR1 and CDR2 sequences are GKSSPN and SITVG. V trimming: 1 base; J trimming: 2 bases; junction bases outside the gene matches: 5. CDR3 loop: CAWSRGGRAAETLYF. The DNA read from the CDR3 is TGTGCCTGGAGTCGGGGGGGGCGCGCTGCAGAAACGCTGTAT.